The 24 T cell receptor beta chains reported below all come from one sample, sequenced in a study of response to subunit inactivated influenza vaccine. TCRdb independently ran MiXCR on the RT-PCR reads; one entry per CDR3 protein. The sample carries hundreds of thousands of distinct CDR3 sequences, about 15% recorded once. The sequencing here drew on PBMCs from blood, taken roughly 13 days after vaccination. The receptors stem from a man between 45 and 60 years old who received an inactivated influenza vaccine.

The sample holds many counts of this clonotype. The rearrangement uses TRBV12-3 or TRBV12-4 and TRBJ2-5, with 7 bases that match TRBD2. The junction had 9 bases not matched to a gene; V was cut back by 6 bases and J by 5 bases. This CDR3 has 14 amino acids. The CDR3 DNA sequence: TGTGCCAGCAGGATAGCGGGCGGGGTGGAGACCCAGTACTTC. It encodes CASRIAGGVETQYF.

The chain combines TRBV27 with TRBJ2-3; D is perhaps TRBD2 (5 bases). Germline lookup yields CDR1 MNHEY and CDR2 SMNVEV (reference sequence). V gave up 1 base and J gave up 2 bases, with 7 bases separating them. The CDR3 has 14 residues. The CDR3 DNA follows: TGTGCCAGCAGTTTATTAGACTACACAGATACGCAGTATTTT. This translates into CASSLLDYTDTQYF.

This clonotype was seen a few times. The chain links TRBV29-1 to TRBJ2-1; 12 bases map to TRBD2. After removal of 3 bases from V and 12 bases from J, the junction contained 9 bases not matched to a gene. Germline V CDR1 and CDR2: SQVTM, ANQGSEA. The CDR3 covers 14 residues. The chain's CDR3 is CSVDLTSGGLGQFF. CDR3 nucleotide sequence: TGCAGCGTTGATTTGACTAGCGGGGGCCTTGGGCAGTTCTTC.

This clonotype showed up just once. The chain uses TRBV6-2 or TRBV6-3 and TRBJ1-5, with D uncertain. Trimming took off 6 bases at V and 1 base at J, with 10 bases between the two ends. The CDR3 has 14 amino acids. In germline, CDR1 is MNHEY, CDR2 SVGEGT. Written as DNA, the CDR3 is TGTGCCAGCAGGGTGGATATGAGCAATCAGCCCCAGCATTTT. Translation gives CASRVDMSNQPQHF.

The CDR3 DNA is TGCGCCAGCAGCCAAGATTTTCGCTCAGATACGCAGTATTTT. It specifies CASSQDFRSDTQYF. V usage is TRBV4-3 and J usage is TRBJ2-3; D is unclear. The CDR3 is made up of 14 amino acids. V lost 0 bases and J 4 bases, leaving 8 bases between the germline ends. The germline V gene has CDR1 LGHNA and CDR2 YSLEER.

This clonotype was seen a few times. The CDR3: CASSREVGWEQFF. The CDR3 nucleotides are TGTGCCAGCAGCCGTGAGGTTGGGTGGGAGCAGTTCTTC. The genes are TRBV4-2 and TRBJ2-1; no firm D call. This CDR3 spans 13 amino acids. Trimming shortened V by 4 bases and J by 10 bases, and 14 bases separated the two germline ends. CDR1 LGHNA and CDR2 YNFKEQ come from the germline V gene.

This chain links TRBV3-1 with TRBJ1-2; D call uncertain. The CDR3 contains 15 residues. Germline CDR1 reads LGHDT; CDR2 reads YNNKEL (reference sequence). Deletions cut 3 bases from V and 1 base from J, with 12 bases between. The CDR3 bases are TGTGCCAGCAGCCAGGTATATCATAGTAACTATGGCTACACCTTC. It specifies CASSQVYHSNYGYTF.

Only a few counts were recorded for this clonotype. The CDR3 loop is CASSVTQQGPYEQYF. CDR3 DNA: TGTGCCAGCAGTGTAACTCAACAGGGACCCTACGAGCAGTACTTC. This chain joins TRBV6-1 and TRBJ2-7, with D tentatively TRBD1 (6 bases). The CDR3 length is 15 residues. Trimming took off 4 bases at V and 2 bases at J, with 15 bases between the two ends. Germline V gene data show CDR1 as MNHNS and CDR2 as SASEGT.

This clonotype turned up a few times. The rearrangement uses TRBV28 and TRBJ2-1; D remains ambiguous. CDR3 length equals 14 residues. The germline gives CDR1 MDHEN, CDR2 SYDVKM. Trimming removed 6 bases at V and 9 bases at J, with 18 bases between. The CDR3 protein is CASSHPSLGGEQFF. Written as DNA, the CDR3 is TGTGCCAGCAGCCACCCTTCGTTGGGTGGTGAGCAGTTCTTC.

The chain carries TRBV6-2 or TRBV6-3 and TRBJ1-2; a possible D gene is TRBD1 (5 bases). Germline V gene sequence: CDR1 MNHEY, CDR2 SVGEGT. The CDR3 contains 13 residues. V dropped 7 bases and J dropped 5 bases, with 14 bases sitting between them. The CDR3 DNA reads as TGTGCCAGCACCCAGACAGAAATTTATGGCTACACCTTC. Protein: CASTQTEIYGYTF.

The rearrangement links TRBV4-3 to TRBJ2-7; the D gene is possibly TRBD1 (6 bases). In germline, CDR1 is LGHNA, CDR2 YSLEER. The CDR3 spans 14 residues. V lost 0 bases and J 1 base, leaving 7 bases between the germline ends. CDR3 sequence (DNA): TGCGCCAGCAGCCAAGATCAGGGGTCCTACGAGCAGTACTTC. The encoded protein is CASSQDQGSYEQYF.

The chain has TRBV4-1 and TRBJ2-4; D remains ambiguous. Germline CDR1 reads MGHRA; CDR2 reads YSYEKL. The CDR3 covers 15 residues. The ends were cut back, 2 bases at V and 4 bases at J, with 12 bases in the middle. CDR3 region: CASSQSGVGKNIQYF. CDR3 nucleotide sequence: TGCGCCAGCAGCCAATCTGGGGTTGGGAAAAACATTCAGTACTTC.

DNA of the CDR3: TGTGCCAGCAGTTTTGGGACTACCGTGGCCGGGGAGCTGTTTTTT. It specifies CASSFGTTVAGELFF. This sequence joins TRBV12-3 or TRBV12-4 and TRBJ2-2, with 7 positions matching TRBD2. This CDR3 region has 15 residues. J lost 6 bases, V lost 3 bases, and 7 bases had no gene match.

The genes are TRBV29-1 and TRBJ2-3; TRBD2 aligns across 10 bases. CDR3 size: 15 residues. CDR1 and CDR2 from the germline V gene are SQVTM and ANQGSEA. With V trimmed by 4 bases and J by 3 bases, 7 bases remained unmatched. The CDR3 DNA sequence: TGCAGCGTTGTGCTGAGCGGGAGGGGGACAGATACGCAGTATTTT. This gives the protein CSVVLSGRGTDTQYF.

The chain recombines TRBV7-2 with TRBJ1-4; no reliable D call. The CDR3 extends over 16 amino acids. V was clipped by 2 bases and J by 3 bases, with 13 bases between them. The germline gives CDR1 SGHTA, CDR2 FQGNSA. This CDR3 reads CASSLIGWTANEKLFF. The CDR3 DNA follows: TGTGCCAGCAGCTTAATTGGGTGGACGGCTAATGAAAAACTGTTTTTT.

DNA of the CDR3: TGTGCCAGCAAATCCGGGGTCGGGTCCTACGAGCAGTACTTC. Its translation: CASKSGVGSYEQYF. The chain links TRBV6-1 to TRBJ2-7; D might be TRBD2 (5 bases). V shed 7 bases and J shed 1 base, with 14 bases lying between them. This CDR3 has 14 amino acids. Germline V gives CDR1 MNHNS, CDR2 SASEGT.

This chain links TRBV6-6 with TRBJ1-1; 7 nucleotides match TRBD1. After removal of 5 bases from V and 4 bases from J, the junction contained 4 bases not matched to a gene. Germline CDR1 is MNHNY and CDR2 is SVGAGI (reference sequence). The CDR3 has 13 residues. The DNA of the CDR3 is TGTGCCAGCAGTGTGACAGGGTCCACTGAAGCTTTCTTT. It translates to CASSVTGSTEAFF.

This clonotype was picked up a small number of times. V and J are TRBV12-3 or TRBV12-4 and TRBJ2-2, with D possibly being TRBD2 (5 bases). The CDR3 extends over 15 amino acids. The V and J ends lost 5 bases and 0 bases respectively, with 10 bases between them. In DNA, the CDR3 is TGTGCCAGCAGTGAGGGCGGGTCGAACACCGGGGAGCTGTTTTTT. Encoded protein: CASSEGGSNTGELFF.

This chain links TRBV4-3 with TRBJ1-2; D is possibly TRBD1 (5 bases). V was clipped by 6 bases and J by 4 bases, with 21 bases between them. Germline CDR1 and CDR2: LGHNA and YSLEER. The CDR3 contains 16 residues. CDR3 in DNA: TGCGCCAGCAGTTTTGACCCCGGGACCGCCTTCTATGGCTACACCTTC. It encodes CASSFDPGTAFYGYTF.

This clonotype was observed a handful of times. V usage is TRBV5-6 and J usage is TRBJ1-1, with D hard to call. V was shortened by 2 bases and J by 0 bases, with 11 bases between the two germline ends. The CDR3 has 15 residues. Germline CDR1 and CDR2: SGHDT and YYEEEE. CDR3 region: CASSFGVKMNTEAFF. CDR3 sequence (DNA): TGTGCCAGCAGCTTTGGAGTAAAAATGAACACTGAAGCTTTCTTT. The full variable domain, completed using reference TRBV5-6 and TRBJ1-1, is DAGVTQSPTHLIKTRGQQVTLRCSPKSGHDTVSWYQQALGQGPQFIFQYYEEEERQRGNFPDRFSGHQFPNYSSELNVNALLLGDSALYLCASSFGVKMNTEAFFGQGTRLTVV.

The CDR3 reads CASSVVWAADTQYF. As DNA, the CDR3 is TGTGCCAGCAGCGTAGTCTGGGCCGCAGATACGCAGTATTTT. The chain uses TRBV9 and TRBJ2-3; D unresolved. This CDR3 has 14 amino acids. Germline CDR1 SGDLS, CDR2 YYNGEE. Trimming shortened V by 0 bases and J by 4 bases, and 9 bases separated the two germline ends.

This rearrangement joins TRBV5-1 to TRBJ2-3; 11 bases are a match to TRBD1. Germline CDR1 SGHRS, CDR2 YFSETQ. The CDR3 runs 16 residues. The ends lost 2 bases at V and 4 bases at J; junction bases unmatched: 6. The CDR3 sequence: CASSFRDRGLADTQYF. The CDR3 DNA follows: TGCGCCAGCAGCTTCCGGGACAGGGGGTTGGCAGATACGCAGTATTTT.

This clonotype has a count of ten or more. This chain connects TRBV5-1 to TRBJ1-5, with 8 nucleotides matching TRBD1. Germline V gene data show CDR1 as SGHRS and CDR2 as YFSETQ. Trimming cost V 3 bases and J 4 bases; bases outside gene matches: 3. The CDR3 totals 14 residues. As DNA, the CDR3 is TGCGCCAGCAGCTCAGGGGGCGTAAATCAGCCCCAGCATTTT. Translating it yields CASSSGGVNQPQHF.

This clonotype came up many times. V is TRBV29-1 and J is TRBJ2-2; a possible D gene is TRBD1 (5 bases). Germline CDR1 SQVTM, CDR2 ANQGSEA. The CDR3 has 13 amino acids. V was trimmed by 5 bases and J by 2 bases, leaving 9 bases between them. Here the CDR3 reads CSVLQGNTGELFF. CDR3 sequence (DNA): TGCAGCGTTCTCCAGGGAAACACCGGGGAGCTGTTTTTT.